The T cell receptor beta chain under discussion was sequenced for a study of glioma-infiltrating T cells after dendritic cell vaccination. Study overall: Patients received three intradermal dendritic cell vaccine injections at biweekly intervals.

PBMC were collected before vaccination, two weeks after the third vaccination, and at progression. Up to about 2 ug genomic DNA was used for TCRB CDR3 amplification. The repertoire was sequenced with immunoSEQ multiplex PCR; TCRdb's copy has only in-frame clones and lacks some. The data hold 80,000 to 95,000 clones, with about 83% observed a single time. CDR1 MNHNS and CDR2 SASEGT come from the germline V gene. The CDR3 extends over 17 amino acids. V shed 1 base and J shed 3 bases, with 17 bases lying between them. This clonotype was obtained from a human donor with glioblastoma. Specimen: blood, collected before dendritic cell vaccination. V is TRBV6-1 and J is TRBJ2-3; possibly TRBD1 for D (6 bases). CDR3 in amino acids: CASSEGTRGVVTDTQYF. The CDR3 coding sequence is TGTGCCAGCAGTGAAGGGACCAGGGGAGTTGTGACAGATACGCAGTATTTT.